A single sample is the source of the 10 T cell receptor beta chains below, sequenced in a study of blood T cells in healthy people across ages. The use of a sample-barcoded 5' primer and a J-beta primer mix characterized a second PCR of about 6 to 11 cycles. MiXCR, run by TCRdb on the 5' RACE reads, gives a single entry per CDR3 protein. The sample shows 650,000 to 800,000 distinct CDR3 sequences, under 45% of them seen only once. The sample was blood. The receptors shown here come from a man aged 55 to 70 in good health.

This clonotype has more than one count but fewer than ten. This chain connects TRBV6-2 or TRBV6-3 to TRBJ2-7, with 9 bases identical to TRBD1. The CDR3 is 16 residues long. Germline assignment: CDR1 MNHEY and CDR2 SVGEGT. V dropped 6 bases and J dropped 5; count of bases not matched to a gene: 14. The CDR3 nucleotides read TGTGCCAGCAGCCCAATTGGGACAGGGAAGGAACACGAGCAGTACTTC. Protein: CASSPIGTGKEHEQYF.

This chain connects TRBV6-5 to TRBJ2-3; D tentatively reads TRBD1 or TRBD2 (5 bases each). V lost 5 bases to trimming and J lost 6 bases, with 21 bases between them. CDR3 length equals 16 residues. Germline V CDR1 and CDR2: MNHEY, SVGAGI. CDR3 sequence: CASSQSGQRSGDTQYF. DNA of the CDR3: TGTGCCAGCAGTCAGTCGGGGCAGAGGTCCGGGGATACGCAGTATTTT.

This clonotype has a single count. The rearrangement links TRBV14 to TRBJ2-1; 11 bases align to TRBD2. With 3 bases clipped from V and 3 bases from J, the junction kept 1 base outside the gene matches. This CDR3 spans 15 amino acids. Germline assignment: CDR1 SGHDN and CDR2 FVKESK. CDR3 DNA: TGTGCCAGCAGCCAGACTAGCGGGGTCTACAATGAGCAGTTCTTC. Its protein product is CASSQTSGVYNEQFF.

This clonotype was seen only a few times. J is TRBJ1-2 and V is TRBV27; unclear D gene. This CDR3 comprises 13 residues. V lost 8 bases to trimming and J lost 4 bases, with 14 bases between them. The germline V gene has CDR1 MNHEY and CDR2 SMNVEV (reference sequence). This CDR3 reads CASEAVGRYGYTF. CDR3 bases: TGTGCCAGCGAAGCGGTCGGGCGCTATGGCTACACCTTC.

The V and J genes are TRBV6-6 and TRBJ2-3; 9 bases map to TRBD1. Germline-derived CDR1 and CDR2 are MNHNY and SVGAGI (reference sequence). The CDR3 contains 14 residues. With 7 bases clipped from V and 3 bases from J, the junction kept 5 bases outside the gene matches. In DNA form, the CDR3 reads TGTGCCAGCACTACAGGGGGCGGGACAGATACGCAGTATTTT. This sequence encodes CASTTGGGTDTQYF.

J is TRBJ2-3 and V is TRBV10-3; possibly TRBD1 or TRBD2 for D (5 bases each). The CDR3 is made up of 15 amino acids. Germline CDR1 is ENHRY and CDR2 is SYGVKD. The germline V and J ends were trimmed by 10 bases and 0 bases, with 17 bases remaining between them. The CDR3 bases are TGTGCCACCCGATTTGGGGGAGAGAGCACAGATACGCAGTATTTT. Translation: CATRFGGESTDTQYF.

CDR3 loop: CASTGRGTTDTQYF. The DNA for the CDR3 is TGTGCCAGCACTGGGCGGGGGACCACAGATACGCAGTATTTT. This chain uses TRBV6-5 with TRBJ2-3; TRBD2 agrees at 7 bases. Germline CDR1 reads MNHEY; CDR2 reads SVGAGI. Germline trimming cut 7 bases from V and 2 bases from J; bases unmatched to any gene: 6. This CDR3 spans 14 amino acids.

V usage is TRBV10-3 and J usage is TRBJ2-7; D is possibly TRBD1 or TRBD2 (5 bases each). Germline CDR1 reads ENHRY; CDR2 reads SYGVKD. The V gene lost 9 bases and the J gene lost 0 bases, with 15 bases spanning the gap. This CDR3 has 14 amino acids. DNA of the CDR3: TGTGCCATTCGGGACGGAGGCAGCTCCTACGAGCAGTACTTC. Amino acid sequence: CAIRDGGSSYEQYF.

CDR3 sequence reads: CASSQGTVYGYTF. For the CDR3, the DNA is TGTGCCAGCAGCCAAGGGACAGTCTATGGCTACACCTTC. The gene calls are TRBV3-1 and TRBJ1-2; a possible D gene is TRBD1 (6 bases). The CDR3 length is 13 residues. Looked up from germline, CDR1 is LGHDT and CDR2 is YNNKEL (reference sequence). Trimming took off 1 base at V and 4 bases at J, with 7 bases between the two ends.

This clonotype has only a few counts. The chain joins TRBV20-1 to TRBJ1-2, with D unresolved. The CDR3 sequence is 13 residues long. V lost 3 bases and J 4 bases, leaving 12 bases between the germline ends. Germline V gives CDR1 DFQATT, CDR2 SNEGSKA (reference sequence). The CDR3 nucleotides read TGCAGTGCTAGTTCCCCCTCCATCTATGGCTACACCTTC. Translated: CSASSPSIYGYTF.